These 31 T cell receptor beta chains originate from one sample sequenced in a study of cytomegalovirus exposure and HLA in healthy donors. In the PCR, 60 Vbeta and 13 Jbeta primers were used. Using immunoSEQ multiplex PCR, the repertoire was profiled, and TCRdb retains in-frame clones only, with some absent. This sample carries around 130,000 clones, 80% of them seen once, and the ten largest clones take 1%. Sequenced material: PBMCs. Every receptor here comes from a man in his forties in good health and CMV-seronegative.

V usage is TRBV28 and J usage is TRBJ1-1, with D unclear. This CDR3 is built from 16 residues. Trimming left V 0 bases short and J 2 bases short, with 13 bases between. Per the germline V gene, CDR1 is MDHEN and CDR2 is SYDVKM. The CDR3 here is CASSLWSGSLNTEAFF. CDR3 in DNA: TGTGCCAGCAGTTTATGGAGCGGTTCATTAAACACTGAAGCTTTCTTT.

The V gene is TRBV29-1, the J gene TRBJ2-3; 7 positions agree with TRBD1. Germline trimming cut 5 bases from V and 5 bases from J; bases unmatched to any gene: 4. CDR3 size: 12 residues. Germline V gene lookup returns CDR1 SQVTM and CDR2 ANQGSEA. This CDR3 reads CSVSSGGDTQYF. The CDR3 nucleotides are TGCAGCGTTTCCTCAGGGGGAGATACGCAGTATTTT.

This chain connects TRBV6-4 to TRBJ1-2; D call uncertain. The CDR3 runs to 14 residues. Germline CDR1 reads MRHNA; CDR2 reads SNTAGT. Trimming took off 4 bases at V and 6 bases at J, with 15 bases between the two ends. CDR3 in DNA: TGTGCCAGCAGTGGAGAGGGCGTATGGGATGGCTACACCTTC. The encoded protein is CASSGEGVWDGYTF.

This chain connects TRBV7-9 to TRBJ2-3; TRBD2 is a possible D gene (5 bases). CDR3 length: 16 residues. Germline V CDR1 and CDR2: SEHNR, FQNEAQ (reference sequence). The V gene lost 1 base and the J gene lost 6 bases, with 17 bases spanning the gap. The CDR3 coding sequence is TGTGCCAGCAGCTTAGGCTCTGTAGCGTCGGGGGATACGCAGTATTTT. Translating it yields CASSLGSVASGDTQYF.

The V gene is TRBV2, the J gene TRBJ2-1, with D possibly being TRBD1 (6 bases). Trimming removed 6 bases from V and 0 bases from J, with 15 bases in between. Germline lookup yields CDR1 SNHLY and CDR2 FYNNEI. The CDR3 is 16 amino acids. DNA of the CDR3: TGTGCCAGCAGCCAGACAGGTTTGGACTCCTACAATGAGCAGTTCTTC. Residues: CASSQTGLDSYNEQFF.

V is TRBV2 and J is TRBJ1-2; unclear D gene. Trimming pared 2 bases from V and 4 bases from J, leaving 11 bases between. Germline values: CDR1 SNHLY, CDR2 FYNNEI. This CDR3 has 14 residues. CDR3 loop: CASSEYRSGYGYTF. Written as DNA, the CDR3 is TGTGCCAGCAGTGAATACAGATCAGGCTATGGCTACACCTTC.

This chain links TRBV19 with TRBJ1-1; 10 bases match TRBD1. The germline V gene has CDR1 LNHDA and CDR2 SQIVND (reference sequence). The CDR3 totals 14 residues. V lost 5 bases, J lost 4 bases, and 4 bases stayed unmatched. The CDR3 reads CASSPWDRGTEAFF. The CDR3 DNA reads TGTGCCAGTAGTCCCTGGGACAGGGGCACTGAAGCTTTCTTT.

V and J are TRBV27 and TRBJ1-4; D is perhaps TRBD1 (6 bases). The CDR3 length is 15 residues. The germline CDR1 and CDR2 sequences are MNHEY and SMNVEV (reference sequence). Trimming took off 5 bases at V and 3 bases at J, with 13 bases between the two ends. The CDR3 DNA reads TGTGCCAGCAGTCCCGGACAGTCTCCTAATGAAAAACTGTTTTTT. Translating it yields CASSPGQSPNEKLFF.

The CDR3 coding sequence is TGCGCCAGCAGCACCGGGATAAACAGAGATACGCAGTATTTT. Translation gives CASSTGINRDTQYF. V is TRBV5-1 and J is TRBJ2-3; TRBD2 is a possible D gene (5 bases). There are 14 residues in the CDR3. V was shortened by 4 bases and J by 5 bases, with 14 bases between the two germline ends. Germline values: CDR1 SGHRS, CDR2 YFSETQ. Combining the CDR3 with reference TRBV5-1 and TRBJ2-3 gives the whole variable domain KAGVTQTPRYLIKTRGQQVTLSCSPISGHRSVSWYQQTPGQGLQFLFEYFSETQRNKGNFPGRFSGRQFSNSRSEMNVSTLELGDSALYLCASSTGINRDTQYFGPGTRLTVL.

This clone was counted a single time. This chain joins TRBV19 and TRBJ2-3, with 12 bases fitting TRBD2. Germline V gene sequence: CDR1 LNHDA, CDR2 SQIVND (reference sequence). The CDR3 extends over 17 amino acids. J gave up 3 bases and V 9 bases, and 13 bases lay outside the gene matches. Here the CDR3 reads CASESGLTSGGTDTQYF. In DNA, the CDR3 is TGTGCCAGCGAGTCGGGATTGACTAGCGGGGGAACAGATACGCAGTATTTT.

V and J are TRBV2 and TRBJ2-5; TRBD1 matches 8 bases. Germline CDR1 and CDR2: SNHLY and FYNNEI. The CDR3 spans 18 residues. V lost 2 bases to trimming and J lost 3 bases; unmatched junction nucleotides: 14. In nucleotides, the CDR3 is TGTGCCAGCAGTGAACTGGTCGGACAGGGAGGCTTCGAAGAGACCCAGTACTTC. Protein sequence: CASSELVGQGGFEETQYF.

This chain joins TRBV5-4 and TRBJ2-5; 9 nucleotides align to TRBD2. The CDR3 covers 16 residues. Germline V CDR1 and CDR2: SGHNT, YYREEE (reference sequence). Trimming removed 1 base from V and 0 bases from J; junction bases left unmatched: 4. This chain's CDR3 is CASSLFGGGDQETQYF. The CDR3 nucleotides are TGTGCCAGCAGCTTGTTCGGCGGGGGGGACCAAGAGACCCAGTACTTC.

The chain recombines TRBV6-5 with TRBJ1-1, with D unclear. In germline, CDR1 is MNHEY, CDR2 SVGAGI. The CDR3 has 14 residues. Trimming took 6 bases from V and 0 from J, leaving 11 bases between them. The DNA for the CDR3 is TGTGCCAGCAGCCGTCAGAGGATGAACACTGAAGCTTTCTTT. This gives the protein CASSRQRMNTEAFF.

The genes are TRBV27 and TRBJ2-7, with 8 bases that match TRBD1. The CDR3 has 15 amino acids. J was trimmed by 0 bases and V by 4 bases; bases with no gene match: 5. In germline, CDR1 is MNHEY, CDR2 SMNVEV (reference sequence). Here the CDR3 DNA reads TGTGCCAGCAGTTACAGGGGGGTTAGCTCCTACGAGCAGTACTTC. Translation: CASSYRGVSSYEQYF.

A few counts support this clone. This sequence joins TRBV2 and TRBJ2-7; unclear D gene. Germline lookup yields CDR1 SNHLY and CDR2 FYNNEI. V lost 7 bases and J lost 4, with 8 bases in between. The CDR3 is 11 amino acids. The CDR3 sequence: CASTYGYEQYF. CDR3 nucleotide sequence: TGTGCCAGCACATACGGTTACGAGCAGTACTTC. Full variable domain (missing parts from reference TRBV2 and TRBJ2-7): EPEVTQTPSHQVTQMGQEVILRCVPISNHLYFYWYRQILGQKVEFLVSFYNNEISEKSEIFDDQFSVERPDGSNFTLKIRSTKLEDSAMYFCASTYGYEQYFGPGTRLTVT.

The rearrangement uses TRBV23-1 and TRBJ2-5; 9 bases are shared with TRBD1. TRBV23-1 is an ORF, and what it does is uncertain. The CDR3 spans 15 residues. The trim removed 5 bases at V and 4 bases at J, leaving 8 bases unmatched. The CDR3, as DNA: TGCGCCAGCAGTGCCAGGCGACAGGGGGGAGAGACCCAGTACTTC. Amino acids: CASSARRQGGETQYF.

The gene calls are TRBV7-9 and TRBJ1-6; D gene uncertain. V dropped 3 bases and J dropped 14 bases, with 17 bases sitting between them. CDR3 length: 14 residues. CDR1 and CDR2 from the germline V gene are SEHNR and FQNEAQ (reference sequence). The CDR3 is CASSFGGSYVALHF. The CDR3 DNA sequence: TGTGCCAGCAGCTTTGGCGGGAGTTATGTGGCCCTCCACTTT.

V and J are TRBV27 and TRBJ2-7; weak D call: TRBD1 (6 bases). The germline V gene has CDR1 MNHEY and CDR2 SMNVEV (reference sequence). The V and J ends lost 8 bases and 3 bases respectively, with 26 bases between them. The CDR3 length is 17 residues. This chain's CDR3 is CASCRAGRGSTFYEQYF. DNA for the CDR3: TGTGCCAGCTGTCGGGCGGGCAGGGGATCCACTTTCTACGAGCAGTACTTC.

CDR3 amino acids: CASTSPRNTEAFF. In nucleotides, the CDR3 is TGTGCCAGCACCTCACCGCGGAACACTGAAGCTTTCTTT. This chain links TRBV28 with TRBJ1-1; no definite D call. The CDR3 totals 13 residues. The germline V gene encodes CDR1 MDHEN and CDR2 SYDVKM. V lost 7 bases and J lost 1, with 10 bases in between.

This clone was seen more than once but under ten times. The chain uses TRBV28 and TRBJ2-2; no reliable D call. V was shortened by 5 bases and J by 0 bases, with 4 bases between the two germline ends. This CDR3 is built from 13 residues. In germline, CDR1 is MDHEN, CDR2 SYDVKM. The CDR3 spells CASSPANTGELFF. The CDR3 DNA reads as TGTGCCAGCAGTCCTGCGAACACCGGGGAGCTGTTTTTT.

This chain links TRBV7-8 with TRBJ2-2, with D unresolved. The CDR3 contains 13 residues. Per germline, CDR1 SGHVS and CDR2 FQNEAQ. The V gene lost 6 bases and the J gene lost 1 base, with 6 bases spanning the gap. CDR3 amino acids: CASRAQNTGELFF. The CDR3 DNA reads as TGTGCCAGCAGGGCACAGAACACCGGGGAGCTGTTTTTT.

The V gene is TRBV7-2, the J gene TRBJ1-2; D unclear. CDR1 SGHTA and CDR2 FQGNSA come from the germline V gene. Trimming stripped 1 base from V and 0 bases from J, with 9 bases between. This CDR3 is built from 15 residues. CDR3 sequence: CASSLVGGANYGYTF. The CDR3 region has the DNA TGTGCCAGCAGCTTAGTCGGCGGAGCTAACTATGGCTACACCTTC.

The chain recombines TRBV6-1 with TRBJ1-4, with a possible D match to TRBD1 (5 bases). Germline V lookup: CDR1 MNHNS, CDR2 SASEGT. V was pared by 6 bases and J by 0 bases, with 8 bases between. The CDR3 is made up of 14 amino acids. As DNA, the CDR3 is TGTGCCAGCAGAAAACAGGCAACTAATGAAAAACTGTTTTTT. The encoded protein is CASRKQATNEKLFF.

The chain combines TRBV6-5 with TRBJ2-1; 8 nucleotides agree with TRBD1. CDR3 length: 15 amino acids. The germline V gene encodes CDR1 MNHEY and CDR2 SVGAGI. The J segment lost 7 bases and the V segment lost 6 bases, leaving 11 bases of the junction unmatched. The CDR3 region is CASSKGSGGANEQFF. The CDR3 region has the DNA TGTGCCAGCAGCAAAGGATCAGGGGGCGCGAATGAGCAGTTCTTC.

The chain is built from TRBV5-1 and TRBJ1-1; TRBD1 agrees at 8 bases. CDR3 length equals 16 residues. J lost 4 bases, V lost 0 bases, and 8 bases had no gene match. The germline gives CDR1 SGHRS, CDR2 YFSETQ. As DNA, the CDR3 is TGCGCCAGCAGCTTGGCACAGGGGGTGGGAGTCACTGAAGCTTTCTTT. Translating it yields CASSLAQGVGVTEAFF.

A few counts support this clone. The rearrangement uses TRBV6-5 and TRBJ1-2, with a possible D match to TRBD1 (6 bases). Germline CDR1 MNHEY, CDR2 SVGAGI. Trimming left V 7 bases short and J 3 bases short, with 15 bases between. The CDR3 spans 14 residues. This CDR3 reads CASTPGGGHYGYTF. In DNA form, the CDR3 reads TGTGCCAGCACCCCGGGGGGGGGCCACTATGGCTACACCTTC.

In this sample, this clone turned up a few times. This sample includes further DNA sequences coding for the same CDR3. The J gene is TRBJ1-3, the V gene TRBV7-9; D ambiguous. Germline V gene sequence: CDR1 SEHNR, CDR2 FQNEAQ (reference sequence). This CDR3 is 15 amino acids long. With 0 bases removed from V and 0 bases from J, the gap between germline ends came to 6 bases. The CDR3 DNA follows: TGTGCCAGCAGCTTAGCGTCGGGCTCTGGAAACACCATATATTTT. It is translated as CASSLASGSGNTIYF.

The CDR3 region has the DNA TGTGCCAGCAGCTTAGGTCTAGGCGAGCAGTACTTC. The encoded protein is CASSLGLGEQYF. J is TRBJ2-7 and V is TRBV7-8; D gene unclear. The CDR3 runs to 12 residues. V shed 1 base and J shed 6 bases, with 7 bases lying between them. Germline CDR1 reads SGHVS; CDR2 reads FQNEAQ.

The gene calls are TRBV18 and TRBJ1-1; D gene ambiguous. CDR3 length: 13 amino acids. CDR1 is KGHSH and CDR2 is LQKENI in the germline V gene. V lost 5 bases and J lost 1, with 8 bases in between. CDR3 amino acids: CASSFSSNTEAFF. CDR3 in DNA: TGTGCCAGCTCATTTTCGTCGAACACTGAAGCTTTCTTT.

In this sample, this clone turned up a few times. The rearrangement links TRBV9 to TRBJ2-5; 8 bases map to TRBD2. V lost 2 bases to trimming and J lost 0 bases; unmatched junction nucleotides: 6. The germline CDR1 and CDR2 sequences are SGDLS and YYNGEE. The CDR3 is made up of 16 amino acids. CDR3: CASSVRLAIHQETQYF. In DNA form, the CDR3 reads TGTGCCAGCAGCGTTCGACTAGCGATACACCAAGAGACCCAGTACTTC.

The genes are TRBV5-5 and TRBJ1-2, with 7 bases aligning to TRBD1. The CDR3 has 14 amino acids. Unmatched junction bases numbered 9, after V lost 5 bases and J lost 5 bases. Per germline, CDR1 SGHKS and CDR2 YYEKEE (reference sequence). The DNA of the CDR3 is TGTGCCAGCAGAGCAAGACAGGGACAGTATGGCTACACCTTC. Translating gives CASRARQGQYGYTF.